This entry is about one T cell receptor (beta chain). Its recognized antigen is unknown. There are no base qualities to consult, and no much larger clone falls within one base. The same CDR3 arises from other DNA sequences in this sample as well. The data originate from a study of blood T cell repertoires in COVID-19 (dated by TCRdb to 2018 to 2021). As for the study more broadly: Samples covering the acute and convalescent phases of COVID-19 were provided by collaborators in the United States, Italy and Spain. A de-identified subject ID, COVID-19 status, age in years and sex were almost always included in the sample metadata. Samples came from the ongoing ImmuneRACE study (first 160 participants) plus 1,254 subjects from 6 global collaborators. The repertoires were released in a freely available public database intended as a resource for research on the immune response to SARS-CoV-2. Subjects who had been exposed to COVID-19, were actively infected with it, or had recovered from it provided the deeply sampled blood TCRbeta repertoires that made up the dataset. The material from the prospective study consisted of cDNA or gDNA derived from T cells, B-cell-depleted T cells, or PBMCs. Where available, HLA class I and class II types were taken from metadata supplied by the sample provider and were not determined by assay-based typing.

Each collaborating institution followed its own protocols to collect whole blood in K2EDTA tubes. For TCRbeta analysis, collaborators shipped samples in one of three forms: frozen whole blood, isolated PBMCs, or DNA extracted from either of those sample types. TCRbeta CDR3 regions were amplified from genomic DNA by means of the immunoSEQ Assay, a bias-controlled multiplex PCR. As for how the authors treated the data: The number of nucleated cells in each sample was estimated from the amplification of reference gene primers within the assay. Sequence reads were collapsed and filtered to measure the absolute abundance of every unique TCRbeta CDR3 rearrangement. For each sample, productive Simpson clonality was calculated by taking the square root of Simpson's diversity index across productive rearrangements. In TCRdb, the immuneACCESS table is reduced to in-frame sequences with V and J assigned. These tables do not hold every clone; where another copy was compared, an unresolved V gene accounts for under half, and the others remain unexplained. V and J calls plus clone size are reproduced from that table; the DNA served to infer D and trimming. The sample data list tens of thousands of clones, and about 89% of these were observed just once. About 0.4% of the sample comes from the top ten.

Study-wide findings and limitations: The amount of clinical and demographic metadata varied by source and participant and was provided uncurated.

This clonotype was sampled from a human donor in a cohort sampled during active COVID-19. The material sequenced was peripheral blood.

The DNA sequence reads TGTGCCAGCAGACCACTTAAGGGAACAGGGATTGGCTACACCTTC. The resulting protein is CASRPLKGTGIGYTF. The chain joins TRBV11-2 to TRBJ1-2; a tentative D match to TRBD1 spans 6 bases. V drops 6 bases and J drops 7 bases, leaving 21 bases in between. Via the germline V gene, CDR1 is SGHAT and CDR2 FQNNGV. Measured from the cysteine to the phenylalanine, the CDR3 is 15 residues long. Left in the record is the CDR3 DNA by itself, 45 bases read in frame from the first base.